These T cell receptor beta chains were read from a single sample in a study of T cells in tumors after PD-1 blockade. The method was immunoSEQ multiplex PCR; TCRdb's version includes in-frame clones alone and lacks a portion of them. This sample has a few thousand clones, with over 50% found just once. Sequenced material: tumor tissue, taken before anti-PD-1 treatment. Every receptor here comes from a human donor with cutaneous squamous cell carcinoma. Each CDR3 is given with its conserved first and last residue. The D gene is left open where the match is weak. Where a row states a size, it is once, few, many or the class of an expanded clone; other rows omit it.

clone size: .; V gene: TRBV25-1; D gene: .; J gene: TRBJ2-3; CDR3 protein: CASSEYATSTDTQYF; CDR3 DNA: TGTGCCAGCAGTGAATATGCAACCAGCACAGATACGCAGTATTTT
clone size: .; V gene: TRBV27; D gene: .; J gene: TRBJ1-1; CDR3 protein: CASSPEQGAEAFF; CDR3 DNA: TGTGCCAGCAGTCCAGAACAGGGAGCCGAAGCTTTCTTT
clone size: medium-sized; V gene: TRBV19; D gene: .; J gene: TRBJ2-5; CDR3 protein: CASRGSMETQYF; CDR3 DNA: TGTGCCAGTAGGGGCTCTATGGAGACCCAGTACTTC
clone size: .; V gene: TRBV29-1; D gene: TRBD1; J gene: TRBJ2-6; CDR3 protein: CSVVQGAGGANVLTF; CDR3 DNA: TGCAGCGTTGTACAGGGGGCGGGCGGGGCCAACGTCCTGACTTTC
clone size: medium-sized; V gene: TRBV6-5; D gene: .; J gene: TRBJ2-7; CDR3 protein: CASSSAGTSNEQYF; CDR3 DNA: TGTGCCAGCAGTTCCGCCGGGACGAGTAACGAGCAGTACTTC
clone size: .; V gene: TRBV2; D gene: TRBD1; J gene: TRBJ1-5; CDR3 protein: CASRPHRGPSDQPQHF; CDR3 DNA: TGTGCCAGCAGACCCCACAGGGGGCCTAGCGATCAGCCCCAGCATTTT
clone size: .; V gene: TRBV2; D gene: .; J gene: TRBJ2-7; CDR3 protein: CASSLLYEQYF; CDR3 DNA: TGTGCCAGCAGTCTCCTGTACGAGCAGTACTTC
clone size: few; V gene: TRBV29-1; D gene: .; J gene: TRBJ1-3; CDR3 protein: CSARRDRIGNTIYF; CDR3 DNA: TGCAGCGCCCGACGCGACCGAATTGGAAACACCATATATTTT
clone size: once; V gene: TRBV5-6; D gene: .; J gene: TRBJ2-3; CDR3 protein: CASSRGQLTDTQYF; CDR3 DNA: TGTGCCAGCAGCCGCGGACAGCTCACAGATACGCAGTATTTT
clone size: .; V gene: TRBV3-1/TRBV3-2; D gene: TRBD1; J gene: TRBJ2-5; CDR3 protein: CASSLADREETQYF; CDR3 DNA: TGTGCCAGCAGCCTCGCGGACAGGGAGGAGACCCAGTACTTC
clone size: .; V gene: TRBV29-1; D gene: TRBD1; J gene: TRBJ1-1; CDR3 protein: CSVMGQMNTEAFF; CDR3 DNA: TGCAGCGTGATGGGACAGATGAACACTGAAGCTTTCTTT
clone size: .; V gene: TRBV27; D gene: TRBD2; J gene: TRBJ2-3; CDR3 protein: CASSLGLVGHTDTQYF; CDR3 DNA: TGTGCCAGCAGTTTAGGACTAGTGGGGCACACAGATACGCAGTATTTT
clone size: .; V gene: TRBV11-3; D gene: TRBD2; J gene: TRBJ2-1; CDR3 protein: CASSSLAGGNNEQFF; CDR3 DNA: TGTGCCAGCAGCTCACTAGCGGGGGGGAACAATGAGCAGTTCTTC
clone size: .; V gene: TRBV27; D gene: TRBD1; J gene: TRBJ1-6; CDR3 protein: CASSPTTGRYNSPLHF; CDR3 DNA: TGTGCCAGCAGTCCCACGACAGGGCGGTATAATTCACCCCTCCACTTT
clone size: few; V gene: TRBV7-6; D gene: .; J gene: TRBJ2-5; CDR3 protein: CASSRFPGDQETQYF; CDR3 DNA: TGTGCCAGCAGCCGGTTCCCCGGGGACCAAGAGACCCAGTACTTC
clone size: .; V gene: TRBV19; D gene: .; J gene: TRBJ1-3; CDR3 protein: CATIEGSAGNTIYF; CDR3 DNA: TGTGCCACCATCGAGGGATCCGCCGGAAACACCATATATTTT
clone size: .; V gene: TRBV19; D gene: .; J gene: TRBJ2-2; CDR3 protein: CATRRGLALGTGELFF; CDR3 DNA: TGTGCCACTCGCCGGGGACTGGCCTTGGGGACCGGGGAGCTGTTTTTT
clone size: .; V gene: TRBV24-1; D gene: TRBD1; J gene: TRBJ1-2; CDR3 protein: CATREGKDRGSGYTF; CDR3 DNA: TGTGCCACCAGGGAAGGAAAGGACAGGGGGTCGGGCTACACCTTC
clone size: .; V gene: TRBV19; D gene: .; J gene: TRBJ1-1; CDR3 protein: CASSRGHGDTEAFF; CDR3 DNA: TGTGCCAGTAGCAGGGGCCATGGGGACACTGAAGCTTTCTTT
clone size: .; V gene: TRBV2; D gene: .; J gene: TRBJ2-5; CDR3 protein: CASNYQGLETQYF; CDR3 DNA: TGTGCCAGTAATTATCAGGGGTTGGAGACCCAGTACTTC
clone size: few; V gene: TRBV7-6; D gene: .; J gene: TRBJ1-5; CDR3 protein: CASSLSDRQPQHF; CDR3 DNA: TGTGCCAGCAGCTTATCCGATCGACAGCCCCAGCATTTT
clone size: few; V gene: TRBV28; D gene: .; J gene: TRBJ1-5; CDR3 protein: CASSLLRGSGQPQHF; CDR3 DNA: TGTGCCAGCAGTTTATTAAGGGGGAGCGGTCAGCCCCAGCATTTT
clone size: .; V gene: TRBV13; D gene: TRBD1; J gene: TRBJ1-2; CDR3 protein: CASSLGTGEYGYTF; CDR3 DNA: TGTGCCAGCAGCTTAGGGACAGGGGAATATGGCTACACCTTC
clone size: .; V gene: TRBV2; D gene: .; J gene: TRBJ2-4; CDR3 protein: CASSEGAKNIQYF; CDR3 DNA: TGTGCCAGCAGTGAGGGGGCCAAAAACATTCAGTACTTC
clone size: .; V gene: TRBV2; D gene: .; J gene: TRBJ1-1; CDR3 protein: CASSVDMIRNTEAFF; CDR3 DNA: TGTGCCAGCAGTGTGGACATGATACGGAACACTGAAGCTTTCTTT
clone size: .; V gene: TRBV25-1; D gene: TRBD1; J gene: TRBJ2-7; CDR3 protein: CASSGDRGSNEQYF; CDR3 DNA: TGTGCCAGCAGTGGTGACAGGGGGTCTAACGAGCAGTACTTC
clone size: few; V gene: TRBV6-5; D gene: TRBD1; J gene: TRBJ1-5; CDR3 protein: CASSPRWTGDQPQHF; CDR3 DNA: TGTGCCAGCAGCCCCCGGTGGACAGGGGATCAGCCCCAGCATTTT
clone size: .; V gene: TRBV6-5; D gene: .; J gene: TRBJ2-1; CDR3 protein: CASSLFTAQGNEQFF; CDR3 DNA: TGTGCCAGCAGTCTATTCACCGCTCAGGGGAATGAGCAGTTCTTC
clone size: few; V gene: TRBV30; D gene: .; J gene: TRBJ2-2; CDR3 protein: CACPKLESGELFF; CDR3 DNA: TGTGCCTGCCCAAAACTAGAGTCCGGGGAGCTGTTTTTT
clone size: .; V gene: TRBV6-5; D gene: .; J gene: TRBJ1-1; CDR3 protein: CASSFQPGTGTEAFF; CDR3 DNA: TGTGCCAGCAGTTTCCAGCCCGGAACGGGAACTGAAGCTTTCTTT
clone size: .; V gene: TRBV6-5; D gene: .; J gene: TRBJ2-6; CDR3 protein: CASRLGGANVLTF; CDR3 DNA: TGTGCCAGCAGGTTGGGTGGGGCCAACGTCCTGACTTTC
clone size: .; V gene: TRBV19; D gene: TRBD2; J gene: TRBJ2-5; CDR3 protein: CASSIGLAQETQYF; CDR3 DNA: TGTGCCAGTAGTATCGGACTAGCCCAAGAGACCCAGTACTTC
clone size: .; V gene: TRBV24-1; D gene: TRBD1; J gene: TRBJ2-7; CDR3 protein: CATSTGGREQYF; CDR3 DNA: TGTGCCACCAGTACAGGGGGCAGGGAGCAGTACTTC
clone size: once; V gene: TRBV20-1; D gene: .; J gene: TRBJ2-7; CDR3 protein: CSASGQGRGGYEQYF; CDR3 DNA: TGCAGTGCTAGTGGGCAGGGAAGGGGAGGCTACGAGCAGTACTTC
clone size: .; V gene: TRBV10-2; D gene: .; J gene: TRBJ2-3; CDR3 protein: CASKRSRSTDTQYF; CDR3 DNA: TGCGCCAGCAAGAGGAGCCGGAGCACAGATACGCAGTATTTT
clone size: .; V gene: TRBV11-1; D gene: .; J gene: TRBJ2-7; CDR3 protein: CASSLGPSIFSYEQYF; CDR3 DNA: TGTGCCAGCAGCTTAGGTCCGTCGATCTTCTCCTACGAGCAGTACTTC
clone size: once; V gene: TRBV7-7; D gene: TRBD1; J gene: TRBJ2-2; CDR3 protein: CASSPRTGDNTGELFF; CDR3 DNA: TGTGCCAGCAGCCCTAGGACAGGTGACAACACCGGGGAGCTGTTTTTT
clone size: .; V gene: TRBV19; D gene: .; J gene: TRBJ1-5; CDR3 protein: CASSIKGIGQPQHF; CDR3 DNA: TGTGCCAGTAGTATCAAGGGGATAGGTCAGCCCCAGCATTTT
clone size: .; V gene: TRBV2; D gene: .; J gene: TRBJ1-4; CDR3 protein: CASSEWRMTTNEKLFF; CDR3 DNA: TGTGCCAGCAGTGAATGGAGAATGACAACTAATGAAAAACTGTTTTTT
clone size: .; V gene: TRBV2; D gene: .; J gene: TRBJ2-1; CDR3 protein: CASSDIAASSYNEQFF; CDR3 DNA: TGTGCCAGCAGTGACATAGCGGCTAGCTCCTACAATGAGCAGTTCTTC
clone size: .; V gene: TRBV10-1; D gene: .; J gene: TRBJ1-5; CDR3 protein: CASSEGQGNYQPQHF; CDR3 DNA: TGCGCCAGCAGTGAGGGGCAGGGGAATTATCAGCCCCAGCATTTT
clone size: .; V gene: TRBV19; D gene: .; J gene: TRBJ2-3; CDR3 protein: CASSNRAADTQYF; CDR3 DNA: TGTGCCAGTAGTAATCGAGCGGCAGATACGCAGTATTTT
clone size: .; V gene: TRBV28; D gene: TRBD2; J gene: TRBJ2-1; CDR3 protein: CASTGVGGGANEQFF; CDR3 DNA: TGTGCCAGCACCGGAGTGGGCGGGGGGGCCAATGAGCAGTTCTTC
clone size: few; V gene: TRBV15; D gene: TRBD1; J gene: TRBJ2-2; CDR3 protein: CATNDRVGSGAGELFF; CDR3 DNA: TGTGCCACGAACGACAGGGTTGGGTCTGGGGCCGGGGAGCTGTTTTTT
clone size: few; V gene: TRBV7-7; D gene: TRBD1; J gene: TRBJ2-1; CDR3 protein: CASSPGTGTYNEQFF; CDR3 DNA: TGTGCCAGCAGCCCCGGGACAGGAACGTACAATGAGCAGTTCTTC
clone size: .; V gene: TRBV5-1; D gene: .; J gene: TRBJ2-7; CDR3 protein: CASSFTDSNVGEQYF; CDR3 DNA: TGCGCCAGCAGCTTTACTGACTCAAACGTAGGCGAGCAGTACTTC
clone size: .; V gene: TRBV5-4; D gene: .; J gene: TRBJ2-4; CDR3 protein: CASSWDNGSLAKNIQYF; CDR3 DNA: TGTGCCAGCAGCTGGGACAACGGGTCCTTAGCCAAAAACATTCAGTACTTC
clone size: .; V gene: TRBV2; D gene: TRBD1; J gene: TRBJ1-2; CDR3 protein: CASSEVKESGTDYGYTF; CDR3 DNA: TGTGCCAGCAGTGAAGTGAAAGAGTCCGGGACAGACTATGGCTACACCTTC
clone size: .; V gene: TRBV5-6; D gene: .; J gene: TRBJ2-3; CDR3 protein: CASSLRGASTDTQCF; CDR3 DNA: TGTGCCAGCAGCTTGAGGGGGGCTAGCACAGATACGCAGTGTTTT
clone size: .; V gene: TRBV7-9; D gene: .; J gene: TRBJ2-5; CDR3 protein: CASSREGGRETQYF; CDR3 DNA: TGTGCCAGCAGCCGCGAAGGGGGGAGGGAGACCCAGTACTTC
clone size: .; V gene: TRBV9; D gene: .; J gene: TRBJ1-3; CDR3 protein: CASNPGTYGNTIYF; CDR3 DNA: TGTGCCAGCAACCCCGGGACCTATGGAAACACCATATATTTT
clone size: .; V gene: TRBV9; D gene: .; J gene: TRBJ2-2; CDR3 protein: CASSVGGQNTGELFF; CDR3 DNA: TGTGCCAGCAGCGTAGGGGGACAGAACACCGGGGAGCTGTTTTTT
clone size: few; V gene: TRBV19; D gene: .; J gene: TRBJ2-1; CDR3 protein: CASSRGNEQFF; CDR3 DNA: TGTGCCAGTAGCAGGGGCAATGAGCAGTTCTTC
clone size: few; V gene: TRBV28; D gene: TRBD1; J gene: TRBJ1-5; CDR3 protein: CASSSGQGGNQPQHF; CDR3 DNA: TGTGCCAGCAGTTCCGGACAGGGAGGCAATCAGCCCCAGCATTTT